These 14 T cell receptor beta chains were all obtained from the same sample, sequenced in a study of tumor-infiltrating lymphocytes in primary liver carcinoma. They got blood RNA out of unsorted whole blood and also pulled out germline DNA. cDNA specific to TCR beta was made from approximately 0.55 ug of total RNA, with a constant-region primer employed for priming. Three-round nested multiplex PCR performed with slightly modified ARM-PCR produced the TCR beta libraries. Use of TRBV1-TRBV30 forward primers with a C-beta reverse primer characterized the first two PCR rounds, which lasted approximately 11 cycles each. TCRdb re-analysed the multiplex PCR reads in MiXCR, keeping a single row per CDR3 protein. The sample carries 300,000 to 400,000 distinct CDR3 sequences, less than 75% recorded once. Sequenced sample: peripheral blood. The receptor source for this set is a middle-aged man with primary liver carcinoma and hepatitis B virus infection.

This clonotype was observed at least ten times. The V call is TRBV6-1, the J call TRBJ2-2; 10 bases are shared with TRBD1. The germline CDR1 and CDR2 sequences are MNHNS and SASEGT. V trimming: 1 base; J trimming: 5 bases; junction bases outside the gene matches: 7. The CDR3 spans 17 residues. In DNA form, the CDR3 reads TGTGCCAGCAGTGAAGGGCCGGGACAGGGGTTGACCGGGGAGCTGTTTTTT. Translation gives CASSEGPGQGLTGELFF.

Concerning this clonotype: One end of the junction does not line up with germline, which may come from a read error. V usage is TRBV12-3 or TRBV12-4 and J usage is TRBJ1-1; a possible D gene is TRBD1 (5 bases). The CDR3 length is 13 residues. The CDR3 region has the DNA TGTGCCAGCAGTTCCTCCGGGGCAGGTGAAGCTTCCTTT. This codes for CASSSSGAGEASF.

This clonotype has just one count. A clone one base away is much larger, so this may be a read error. The V call is TRBV6-5, the J call TRBJ2-1, with TRBD2 identical over 8 bases. The CDR3 runs to 14 residues. Germline lookup yields CDR1 MNHEY and CDR2 SVGAGI. V shed 7 bases, J shed 7 bases, and the junction held 9 bases outside the gene matches. CDR3 region: CASTLSGTLNEQFF. DNA for the CDR3: TGTGCCAGCACTCTTAGCGGGACCCTGAATGAGCAGTTCTTC.

This clonotype was recorded once. An end of the junction differs from the germline gene, which may be a read error. The chain uses TRBV9 and TRBJ2-7; D gene unclear. Germline-derived CDR1 and CDR2 are SGDLS and YYNGEE. This CDR3 comprises 13 residues. The chain's CDR3 is CASSVAPAYGQYF. The CDR3 DNA reads TGTGCCAGCAGCGTAGCCCCGGCCTACGGGCAGTACTTC.

On this clonotype itself: One end of the junction does not line up with germline, which may come from a read error. The rearrangement uses TRBV11-2 and TRBJ1-1; D not certain. CDR3 size: 15 residues. CDR1 and CDR2 from the germline V gene are SGHAT and FQNNGV. CDR3 sequence: CASSLRKGLNTEAYF. In DNA, the CDR3 is TGTGCCAGCAGCCTAAGAAAGGGTCTGAACACTGAAGCTTACTTT.

The chain couples TRBV24-1 to TRBJ2-1; D might be TRBD1 (6 bases). CDR1 KGHDR and CDR2 SFDVKD come from the germline V gene. The CDR3 sequence is 15 residues long. Between the trimmed V and J ends, which lost 4 bases and 11 bases, there was a span of 20 bases. Written as DNA, the CDR3 is TGTGCCACCAGTGACCCCAGGGGCAGTACAATTAAGCAGTTCTTC. This translates into CATSDPRGSTIKQFF.

A word on this clonotype: A much larger clone is a single base away; this may be a read error. The gene calls are TRBV12-3 or TRBV12-4 and TRBJ2-1; D is possibly TRBD1 or TRBD2 (5 bases each). V shed 8 bases and J shed 7 bases, with 21 bases lying between them. CDR3 length: 15 residues. The CDR3 bases are TGTGCCAGCTGTGTGATTGGGGGTCCTAGAAATGAGCAGTTCTTC. Translation: CASCVIGGPRNEQFF.

This clonotype showed up just a few times. The gene calls are TRBV6-1 and TRBJ1-1; the match to TRBD1 covers 8 bases. Germline V CDR1 and CDR2: MNHNS, SASEGT. V lost 1 base, J lost 10 bases, and 11 bases stayed unmatched. The CDR3 contains 15 residues. CDR3 loop: CASSEDSGGPFVAFF. The CDR3 nucleotides are TGTGCCAGCAGTGAAGATTCAGGGGGCCCGTTCGTAGCTTTCTTT.

This clonotype was seen a few times. This rearrangement joins TRBV5-4 to TRBJ1-6; D not certain. Per the germline V gene, CDR1 is SGHNT and CDR2 is YYREEE (reference sequence). The CDR3 extends over 17 amino acids. Trimming took 2 bases from V and 0 from J, leaving 12 bases between them. As DNA, the CDR3 is TGTGCCAGCAGCTTCGGCCAGGCCCTCTCCTATAATTCACCCCTCCACTTT. This gives the protein CASSFGQALSYNSPLHF.

V usage is TRBV28 and J usage is TRBJ2-7, with no clear D. Germline assignment: CDR1 MDHEN and CDR2 SYDVKM. The CDR3 covers 12 residues. V was pared by 6 bases and J by 8 bases, with 14 bases between. CDR3 nucleotide sequence: TGTGCCAGCAGCTTCGTCGGTTACAAGCAGTACTTC. Protein: CASSFVGYKQYF.

About this clonotype itself: Since a much larger clone is just one base distant, this may be a read error. The chain couples TRBV5-6 to TRBJ2-1, with D maybe TRBD1 (5 bases). The CDR3 length is 12 residues. CDR1 is SGHDT, CDR2 YYEEEE, per germline. CDR3 in amino acids: CANSRMNREQFF. CDR3 DNA: TGTGCCAACAGCCGTATGAACAGGGAGCAGTTCTTC.

Comment on this clonotype: Relative to the germline gene, one junction end is altered; a read error may explain this. The chain has TRBV5-6 and TRBJ2-2, with D perhaps TRBD2 (5 bases). The germline gives CDR1 SGHDT, CDR2 YYEEEE. The CDR3 contains 16 residues. CDR3 DNA sequence: TGTGCCAGCAGCTTGCTTCGCAACTCAGGTACCGGGGAGCTGCTTTTT. Translated, it gives CASSLLRNSGTGELLF.

The V call is TRBV6-6, the J call TRBJ1-6; the D gene is possibly TRBD1 (5 bases). Germline CDR1 is MNHNY and CDR2 is SVGAGI (reference sequence). V dropped 2 bases and J dropped 11 bases, with 13 bases sitting between them. The CDR3 is made up of 14 amino acids. In DNA form, the CDR3 reads TGTGCCAGCAGTTACGCAGGGTTTGAGACACCCCTCCACTTT. As protein: CASSYAGFETPLHF.

To note about this clonotype: Since a much larger clone is just one base distant, this may be a read error. The chain has TRBV10-2 and TRBJ2-1; 11 bases are a match to TRBD2. Germline values: CDR1 WSHSY, CDR2 SAAADI. CDR3 length: 15 residues. Trimming cost V 5 bases and J 8 bases; bases outside gene matches: 8. CDR3: CASSKGLAVTDEQFF. The CDR3 coding sequence is TGCGCCAGCAGTAAGGGACTAGCGGTGACGGATGAGCAGTTCTTC.